This T cell receptor (beta chain) was observed in a study of chronic HIV infection and antiretroviral therapy. The ends were cut back, 8 bases at V and 12 bases at J, with 16 bases in the middle. CDR1 is SNHLY and CDR2 is FYNNEI in the germline V gene. The CDR3 loop spans 11 amino acids. Only a few counts were recorded for this clonotype. TCRdb redid the calling of the 5' RACE reads with MiXCR, one entry per CDR3 protein. The sample includes around 31,000 distinct CDR3 sequences, under 9.5% seen only once; the top ten take about 2.5%. This TCR derives from an adult who had HIV and had not received antiretroviral therapy, or was an uninfected healthy control (not recorded which). Sequencing was carried out using peripheral blood. The chain joins TRBV2 to TRBJ1-2; weak D call: TRBD1 (6 bases). CDR3 coding DNA: TGTGCCAGCGAACGGGGGCAAGGCGACACCTTC. This gives the protein CASERGQGDTF.